The clone carrying this T cell receptor (beta chain) is a singleton in its sample. This entry belongs to a study of PD-L1 blockade in urothelial cancer. The CDR3 extends over 19 amino acids. CDR1 MDHEN and CDR2 SYDVKM come from the germline V gene. With V trimmed by 6 bases and J by 0 bases, 16 bases remained unmatched. The protocol was immunoSEQ multiplex PCR, while the TCRdb copy is restricted to in-frame clones and leaves out a portion. Of more than 85,000 clones in the sample, 90% to 95% were seen once. V usage is TRBV28 and J usage is TRBJ2-1, with 8 positions matching TRBD2. Specimen: PBMCs, collected around atezolizumab (anti-PD-L1) treatment. This receptor was taken from a woman older than 75 with urothelial cancer. The CDR3 DNA is TGTGCCAGCAGACCTCCGGGACTAGGGGCCCCAAACTCCTACAATGAGCAGTTCTTC. Its translation is CASRPPGLGAPNSYNEQFF.